One and the same sample provided the 32 T cell receptor beta chains below, sequenced in a study of neurological immune-mediated disorders. TCRdb reanalysed the 5' RACE reads using MiXCR and keeps one entry per CDR3 protein. This sample yields about 66,000 distinct CDR3 sequences, of which 8.5% to 10% are seen a single time; around 12% belongs to the top ten. The sample's time point: longitudinal time-point 2. Sample: PBMCs. These receptors were obtained from a man aged 25-45 years in good health.

This clonotype was recorded at least ten times. The genes are TRBV15 and TRBJ2-5; 8 bases align to TRBD1. Germline lookup yields CDR1 LNHNV and CDR2 YYDKDF (reference sequence). V lost 8 bases, J lost 4 bases, and 6 bases stayed unmatched. This CDR3 region has 13 residues. CDR3 nucleotide sequence: TGTGCCACCCAGGGGGCCACAAGAGAGACCCAGTACTTC. This gives the protein CATQGATRETQYF. The whole variable domain, filled in from reference TRBV15 and TRBJ2-5, reads DAMVIQNPRYQVTQFGKPVTLSCSQTLNHNVMYWYQQKSSQAPKLLFHYYDKDFNNEADTPDNFQSRRPNTSFCFLDIRSPGLGDTAMYLCATQGATRETQYFGPGTRLLVL.

This clonotype has only a few counts. This rearrangement joins TRBV6-5 to TRBJ1-1; D remains ambiguous. Germline V lookup: CDR1 MNHEY, CDR2 SVGAGI. This CDR3 has 13 residues. Deletions cut 6 bases from V and 2 bases from J, with 10 bases between. The CDR3 sequence: CASRPGSNTEAFF. Here the CDR3 DNA reads TGTGCCAGCAGGCCGGGTTCTAACACTGAAGCTTTCTTT.

This clonotype was recorded many times. The rearrangement links TRBV27 to TRBJ2-3, with 13 bases matching TRBD2. V lost 5 bases to trimming and J lost 3 bases; unmatched junction nucleotides: 8. CDR3 size: 17 residues. Looked up from germline, CDR1 is MNHEY and CDR2 is SMNVEV (reference sequence). In nucleotides, the CDR3 is TGTGCCAGCAGTACCCGGACTAGCGGGAGTGCGACAGATACGCAGTATTTT. It is translated as CASSTRTSGSATDTQYF.

This clonotype was counted ten times or more. The rearrangement joins TRBV29-1 to TRBJ2-2, with D perhaps TRBD2 (6 bases). Germline CDR1 reads SQVTM; CDR2 reads ANQGSEA. This CDR3 has 12 residues. Deletions cut 7 bases from V and 6 bases from J, with 12 bases between. CDR3 sequence reads: CSGGDYSGELFF. Here the CDR3 DNA reads TGCAGCGGCGGGGATTACTCCGGGGAGCTGTTTTTT.

Many counts were recorded for this clonotype. The junction departs from germline at one end; a sequencing error may be responsible. The chain carries TRBV3-1 and TRBJ2-3, with D unresolved. The CDR3 covers 13 residues. Germline V CDR1 and CDR2: LGHDT, YNNKEL (reference sequence). CDR3 sequence (DNA): TGTGCCAGCAGCCAAGACGTCACAGCTACGCAGTATTTT. Amino acid sequence: CASSQDVTATQYF.

The chain carries TRBV5-5 and TRBJ1-3; unclear D gene. Trimming removed 4 bases from V and 4 bases from J, with 9 bases in between. Germline V gene sequence: CDR1 SGHKS, CDR2 YYEKEE (reference sequence). The CDR3 has 13 residues. DNA of the CDR3: TGTGCCAGCAGCCCAACGTCCGGAAACACCATATATTTT. This translates into CASSPTSGNTIYF. The full variable domain, with the rest looked up from reference TRBV5-5 and TRBJ1-3, is DAGVTQSPTHLIKTRGQQVTLRCSPISGHKSVSWYQQVLGQGPQFIFQYYEKEERGRGNFPDRFSARQFPNYSSELNVNALLLGDSALYLCASSPTSGNTIYFGEGSWLTVV.

This clonotype was observed at least ten times. This chain links TRBV2 with TRBJ2-1; 15 positions agree with TRBD2. V was clipped by 6 bases and J by 9 bases; unmatched bases: 6. From germline, CDR1 is SNHLY and CDR2 FYNNEI. The CDR3 contains 15 residues. The CDR3, as DNA: TGTGCCAGCAGACGGACTAGCGGGAGGGCGGGTGAGCAGTTCTTC. This gives the protein CASRRTSGRAGEQFF. The complete variable domain, with remaining parts taken from reference TRBV2 and TRBJ2-1, reads EPEVTQTPSHQVTQMGQEVILRCVPISNHLYFYWYRQILGQKVEFLVSFYNNEISEKSEIFDDQFSVERPDGSNFTLKIRSTKLEDSAMYFCASRRTSGRAGEQFFGPGTRLTVL.

This clonotype was detected ten times or more. The chain recombines TRBV5-1 with TRBJ2-7; TRBD2 matches 7 bases. The CDR3 spans 19 residues. CDR1 is SGHRS and CDR2 is YFSETQ in the germline V gene. V shed 4 bases, J shed 2 bases, and the junction held 21 bases outside the gene matches. In DNA form, the CDR3 reads TGCGCCAGCAGCGGGTTGACACAGGAGCGGGGAAGGGGCACCTACGAGCAGTACTTC. Translation: CASSGLTQERGRGTYEQYF.

This clonotype was seen ten or more times. The J gene is TRBJ2-3, the V gene TRBV12-3 or TRBV12-4, with 7 bases aligning to TRBD1. After removal of 7 bases from V and 4 bases from J, the junction contained 11 bases not matched to a gene. This CDR3 spans 15 amino acids. The CDR3 loop reads CASTLGQGVADTQYF. Here the CDR3 DNA reads TGTGCCAGCACCTTAGGCCAGGGGGTCGCAGATACGCAGTATTTT.

This clonotype was counted many times. The V gene is TRBV7-2, the J gene TRBJ2-5; possibly TRBD1 or TRBD2 for D (5 bases each). Germline-derived CDR1 and CDR2 are SGHTA and FQGNSA. This CDR3 has 15 residues. V shed 5 bases and J shed 4 bases, with 17 bases lying between them. CDR3: CASSLLGTAGETQYF. CDR3 coding DNA: TGTGCCAGCAGCCTGCTCGGGACGGCCGGAGAGACCCAGTACTTC.

This clonotype was counted at least ten times. The chain uses TRBV20-1 and TRBJ2-7; TRBD2 agrees at 9 bases. Germline CDR1 is DFQATT and CDR2 is SNEGSKA (reference sequence). V dropped 3 bases and J dropped 6; count of bases not matched to a gene: 0. The CDR3 runs 11 residues. The CDR3 loop is CSARTSGEQYF. The CDR3 region has the DNA TGCAGTGCTAGGACTAGCGGCGAGCAGTACTTC.

Many counts were recorded for this clonotype. V and J are TRBV7-9 and TRBJ1-2, with D possibly TRBD1 on 5 matching bases. V lost 1 base to trimming and J lost 8 bases, with 11 bases between them. Germline CDR1 reads SEHNR; CDR2 reads FQNEAQ (reference sequence). There are 13 residues in the CDR3. The CDR3 sequence is CASSLGSGFGYTF. For the CDR3, the DNA is TGTGCCAGCAGCTTAGGGTCAGGGTTCGGCTACACCTTC.

This clonotype was counted at least ten times. J is TRBJ1-4 and V is TRBV9, with D possibly matching TRBD1 (5 bases). The CDR3 has 16 amino acids. CDR1 and CDR2 (germline): SGDLS, YYNGEE. Trimming cost V 4 bases and J 0 bases, with 13 bases left between them. Written as DNA, the CDR3 is TGTGCCAGCAGCACTTCTGACAGTGCAACTAATGAAAAACTGTTTTTT. Translated: CASSTSDSATNEKLFF. Filled out from reference TRBV9 and TRBJ1-4, the complete variable domain reads DSGVTQTPKHLITATGQRVTLRCSPRSGDLSVYWYQQSLDQGLQFLIQYYNGEERAKGNILERFSAQQFPDLHSELNLSSLELGDSALYFCASSTSDSATNEKLFFGSGTQLSVL.

The table lists this clonotype with many counts. The chain has TRBV10-3 and TRBJ2-7; 8 nucleotides align to TRBD1. Germline V lookup: CDR1 ENHRY, CDR2 SYGVKD. This CDR3 is built from 17 residues. Trimming took 6 bases from V and 1 from J; bases not matched to a gene: 14. The CDR3 region has the DNA TGTGCCATCAGGGGACAGGCCACGAAAGAAAAGTCCTACGAGCAGTACTTC. Protein product: CAIRGQATKEKSYEQYF.

V gene TRBV3-1 combines with J gene TRBJ2-1, with a possible D match to TRBD2 (6 bases). Germline V CDR1 and CDR2: LGHDT, YNNKEL (reference sequence). V was pared by 3 bases and J by 0 bases, with 9 bases between. CDR3 size: 15 residues. The CDR3 DNA sequence: TGTGCCAGCAGCCATACGACTAGCTCCTACAATGAGCAGTTCTTC. It translates to CASSHTTSSYNEQFF.

This clonotype turned up a few times. The chain links TRBV20-1 to TRBJ2-6, with D perhaps assigned TRBD1 or TRBD2 (6 bases each). V lost 3 bases and J 0 bases, leaving 18 bases between the germline ends. This CDR3 region has 18 residues. CDR1 and CDR2 from the germline V gene are DFQATT and SNEGSKA (reference sequence). CDR3 in amino acids: CSARVVGGLSSGANVLTF. The CDR3 DNA sequence: TGCAGTGCTAGGGTGGTCGGGGGCCTAAGCTCTGGGGCCAACGTCCTGACTTTC.

This clonotype was counted a few times. The rearrangement uses TRBV20-1 and TRBJ2-5, with D perhaps being TRBD1 or TRBD2 (7 bases each). This CDR3 has 13 residues. V dropped 7 bases and J dropped 2 bases, with 14 bases sitting between them. Germline loops: CDR1 DFQATT, CDR2 SNEGSKA (reference sequence). The CDR3 nucleotides are TGCAGTGTCAGGGGGGGTTCACAAGAGACCCAGTACTTC. Protein sequence: CSVRGGSQETQYF.

This clonotype showed up many times. The J gene is TRBJ2-5, the V gene TRBV6-5, with TRBD2 matching 7 bases. The CDR3 loop spans 12 amino acids. Germline loops: CDR1 MNHEY, CDR2 SVGAGI. Trimming removed 7 bases from V and 5 bases from J; junction bases left unmatched: 4. In nucleotides, the CDR3 is TGTGCCAGCAACATCGGGAGGGAGACCCAGTACTTC. Protein: CASNIGRETQYF.

This clonotype was observed at least ten times. This chain links TRBV12-3 or TRBV12-4 with TRBJ1-4; maybe TRBD1 (5 bases). CDR3 length: 13 amino acids. V was shortened by 5 bases and J by 4 bases, with 8 bases between the two germline ends. CDR3 sequence: CASSTGHNEKLFF. DNA for the CDR3: TGTGCCAGCAGTACCGGACATAATGAAAAACTGTTTTTT.

There are a few counts of this clonotype. The chain couples TRBV20-1 to TRBJ1-4; no clear D gene. This CDR3 is 14 amino acids long. V was shortened by 6 bases and J by 3 bases, with 14 bases between the two germline ends. CDR1 DFQATT and CDR2 SNEGSKA come from the germline V gene (reference sequence). This chain's CDR3 is CSASVTPSNEKLFF. CDR3 DNA: TGCAGTGCCAGCGTGACGCCTTCTAATGAAAAACTGTTTTTT.

The chain recombines TRBV7-9 with TRBJ2-1; D is uncertain. Germline assignment: CDR1 SEHNR and CDR2 FQNEAQ (reference sequence). The CDR3 consists of 15 residues. V shed 6 bases and J shed 0 bases, with 12 bases lying between them. CDR3 loop: CASRTSWSSYNEQFF. CDR3 DNA: TGTGCCAGCAGAACCTCATGGAGCTCCTACAATGAGCAGTTCTTC.

This clonotype was counted ten times or more. The J gene is TRBJ1-2, the V gene TRBV9, with TRBD1 matching 7 bases. Germline-derived CDR1 and CDR2 are SGDLS and YYNGEE. J gave up 3 bases and V 0 bases, and 2 bases lay outside the gene matches. The CDR3 length is 14 residues. The CDR3 here is CASSVADRDYGYTF. The CDR3, as DNA: TGTGCCAGCAGCGTAGCCGACAGGGACTATGGCTACACCTTC.

This clonotype was observed many times. The J gene is TRBJ2-2, the V gene TRBV3-1; perhaps TRBD1 as D (5 bases). CDR1 is LGHDT and CDR2 is YNNKEL in the germline V gene (reference sequence). CDR3 length: 15 amino acids. With 1 base removed from V and 11 bases from J, the gap between germline ends came to 17 bases. The CDR3, as DNA: TGTGCCAGCAGCCAAGGGCAATTTCAGGGCGAAGAGCTGTTTTTT. It codes for CASSQGQFQGEELFF.

This clonotype was counted ten times or more. This chain links TRBV27 with TRBJ2-3; D is unresolved. Germline V lookup: CDR1 MNHEY, CDR2 SMNVEV (reference sequence). Deletions cut 9 bases from V and 4 bases from J, with 17 bases between. The CDR3 has 14 residues. CDR3 sequence: CASLRLLSPDTQYF. Written as DNA, the CDR3 is TGTGCCAGTCTGCGGCTCCTGTCCCCAGATACGCAGTATTTT.

This clonotype has at least ten counts. The V and J genes are TRBV7-9 and TRBJ2-3, with D unclear. Germline V gene data show CDR1 as SEHNR and CDR2 as FQNEAQ (reference sequence). This CDR3 is built from 12 residues. Between the trimmed V and J ends, which lost 5 bases and 2 bases, there was a span of 5 bases. The CDR3 spells CASSPVTDTQYF. The CDR3 DNA follows: TGTGCCAGCAGCCCGGTCACAGATACGCAGTATTTT.

This clonotype was counted at least ten times. The rearrangement uses TRBV7-2 and TRBJ2-3, with TRBD2 identical over 7 bases. From germline, CDR1 is SGHTA and CDR2 FQGNSA. The CDR3 length is 16 residues. V dropped 5 bases and J dropped 3; count of bases not matched to a gene: 11. CDR3 DNA: TGTGCCAGCAGCAACGGTCGCGGGAGTGTTACAGATACGCAGTATTTT. It codes for CASSNGRGSVTDTQYF.

This clonotype was observed at least ten times. CDR3 protein: CSARDFGPDTQYF. Written as DNA, the CDR3 is TGCAGTGCTAGAGATTTCGGCCCAGATACGCAGTATTTT. V gene TRBV20-1 combines with J gene TRBJ2-3; D not resolved. The V gene lost 0 bases and the J gene lost 4 bases, with 8 bases spanning the gap. CDR3 length: 13 amino acids. Germline V gene sequence: CDR1 DFQATT, CDR2 SNEGSKA (reference sequence).

The gene calls are TRBV29-1 and TRBJ2-3; no reliable D call. The germline CDR1 and CDR2 sequences are SQVTM and ANQGSEA. V gave up 6 bases and J gave up 6 bases, with 19 bases separating them. CDR3 length equals 14 residues. CDR3 sequence (DNA): TGCAGCGTAACAAGCGTAATCGGTTCGGATACGCAGTATTTT. Protein sequence: CSVTSVIGSDTQYF.

The chain links TRBV27 to TRBJ2-3, with a tentative D call TRBD1 (6 bases). The CDR3 length is 16 residues. Trimming cost V 3 bases and J 4 bases, with 17 bases left between them. Looked up from germline, CDR1 is MNHEY and CDR2 is SMNVEV (reference sequence). As DNA, the CDR3 is TGTGCCAGCAGTTTGAACCGGGACACTCCACCAGATACGCAGTATTTT. As protein: CASSLNRDTPPDTQYF.

This clonotype was seen at least ten times. Because it lacks the conserved phenylalanine or tryptophan at the end, this CDR3 is likely a read error. The limits of the CDR3 on the DNA are not certain, so only TCRdb's listed CDR3 is given. The chain joins TRBV24-1 to TRBJ1-2; the table assigns TRBD1, which was not confirmed against the DNA. Germline V gene data show CDR1 as KGHDR and CDR2 as SFDVKD. The CDR3 totals 11 residues, both ends included. Here the CDR3 reads CATSDRDRGPI.

V is TRBV5-5 and J is TRBJ2-1; maybe TRBD1 (6 bases). The V gene's germline CDR1 is SGHKS and CDR2 YYEKEE (reference sequence). Trimming removed 0 bases from V and 2 bases from J, with 9 bases in between. The CDR3 has 15 amino acids. The CDR3 region is CASSLGQGPYNEQFF. CDR3 nucleotide sequence: TGTGCCAGCAGCTTGGGGCAGGGGCCCTACAATGAGCAGTTCTTC. Filled out from reference TRBV5-5 and TRBJ2-1, the complete variable domain reads DAGVTQSPTHLIKTRGQQVTLRCSPISGHKSVSWYQQVLGQGPQFIFQYYEKEERGRGNFPDRFSARQFPNYSSELNVNALLLGDSALYLCASSLGQGPYNEQFFGPGTRLTVL.

The table lists this clonotype with many counts. The chain recombines TRBV10-2 with TRBJ1-5, with 7 bases fitting TRBD1. Germline CDR1 is WSHSY and CDR2 is SAAADI. CDR3 length: 14 residues. V gave up 6 bases and J gave up 6 bases; unmatched junction bases: 8. The CDR3 protein is CASRTGTVSQPQHF. In DNA, the CDR3 is TGCGCCAGCAGAACCGGGACAGTCAGTCAGCCCCAGCATTTT.